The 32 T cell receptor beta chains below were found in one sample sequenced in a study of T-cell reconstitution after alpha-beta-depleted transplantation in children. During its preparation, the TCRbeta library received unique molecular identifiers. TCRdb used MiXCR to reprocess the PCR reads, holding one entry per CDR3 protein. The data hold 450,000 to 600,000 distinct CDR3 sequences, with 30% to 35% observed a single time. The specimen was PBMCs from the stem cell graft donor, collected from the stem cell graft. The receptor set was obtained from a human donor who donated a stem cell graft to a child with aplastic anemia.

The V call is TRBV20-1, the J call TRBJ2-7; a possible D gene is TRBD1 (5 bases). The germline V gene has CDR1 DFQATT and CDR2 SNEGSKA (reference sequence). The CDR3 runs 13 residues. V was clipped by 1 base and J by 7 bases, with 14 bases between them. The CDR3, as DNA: TGCAGTGCTAGAGGTGACAGAAAAAAGGAGCAGTACGTC. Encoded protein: CSARGDRKKEQYV.

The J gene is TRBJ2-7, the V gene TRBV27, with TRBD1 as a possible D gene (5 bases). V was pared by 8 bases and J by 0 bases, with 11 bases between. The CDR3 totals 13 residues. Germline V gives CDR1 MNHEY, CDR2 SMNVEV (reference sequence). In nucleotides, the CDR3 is TGTGCCAGCCGGTCGACAGCCTCCTACGAGCAGTACGTC. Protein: CASRSTASYEQYV.

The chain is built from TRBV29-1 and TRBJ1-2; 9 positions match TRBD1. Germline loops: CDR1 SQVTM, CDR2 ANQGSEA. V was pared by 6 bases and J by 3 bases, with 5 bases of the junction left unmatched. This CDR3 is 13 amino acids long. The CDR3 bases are TGCAGCGTAGCTAGGACAGGGGACTATGGCTACACCTTC. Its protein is CSVARTGDYGYTF.

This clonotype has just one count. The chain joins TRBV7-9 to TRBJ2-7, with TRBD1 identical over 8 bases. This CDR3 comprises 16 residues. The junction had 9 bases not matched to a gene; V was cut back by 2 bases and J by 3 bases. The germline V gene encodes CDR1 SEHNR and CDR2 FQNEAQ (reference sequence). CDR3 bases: TGTGCCAGCAGCTTAAGGGGACAGGCAAAAGGCTACGAGCAGTACTTC. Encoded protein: CASSLRGQAKGYEQYF.

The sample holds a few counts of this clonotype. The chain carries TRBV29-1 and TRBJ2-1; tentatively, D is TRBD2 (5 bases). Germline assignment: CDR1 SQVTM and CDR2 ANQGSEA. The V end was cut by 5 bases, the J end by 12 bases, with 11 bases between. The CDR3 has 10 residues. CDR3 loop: CSVWGVGQFF. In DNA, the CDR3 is TGCAGCGTTTGGGGAGTCGGGCAGTTCTTC.

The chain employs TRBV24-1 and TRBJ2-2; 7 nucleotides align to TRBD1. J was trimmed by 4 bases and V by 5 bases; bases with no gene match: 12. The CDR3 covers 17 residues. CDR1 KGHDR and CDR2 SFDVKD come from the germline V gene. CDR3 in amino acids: CATSGLTGPQGTGELFF. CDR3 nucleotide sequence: TGTGCCACCAGTGGCTTGACAGGGCCGCAGGGCACCGGGGAGCTGTTTTTT.

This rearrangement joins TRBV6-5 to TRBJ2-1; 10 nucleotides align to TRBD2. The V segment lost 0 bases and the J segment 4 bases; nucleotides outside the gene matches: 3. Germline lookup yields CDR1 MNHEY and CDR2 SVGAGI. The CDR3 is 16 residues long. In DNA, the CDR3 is TGTGCCAGCAGTTACTCTCGGACTAGCGGTTACAATGAGCAGTTCTTC. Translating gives CASSYSRTSGYNEQFF.

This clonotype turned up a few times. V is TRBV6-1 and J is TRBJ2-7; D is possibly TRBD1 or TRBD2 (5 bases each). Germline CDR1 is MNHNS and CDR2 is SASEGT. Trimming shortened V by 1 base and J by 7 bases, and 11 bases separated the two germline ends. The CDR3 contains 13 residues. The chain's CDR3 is CASSEGGRGEQYV. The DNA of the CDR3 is TGTGCCAGCAGTGAAGGGGGGAGAGGGGAGCAGTACGTC.

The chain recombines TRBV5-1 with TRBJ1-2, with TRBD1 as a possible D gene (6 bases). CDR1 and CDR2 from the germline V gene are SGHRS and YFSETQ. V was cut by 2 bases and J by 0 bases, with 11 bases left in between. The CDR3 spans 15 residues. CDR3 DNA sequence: TGCGCCAGCAGCTTCGGACAGAGAACTAACTATGGCTACACCTTC. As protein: CASSFGQRTNYGYTF. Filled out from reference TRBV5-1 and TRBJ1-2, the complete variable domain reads KAGVTQTPRYLIKTRGQQVTLSCSPISGHRSVSWYQQTPGQGLQFLFEYFSETQRNKGNFPGRFSGRQFSNSRSEMNVSTLELGDSALYLCASSFGQRTNYGYTFGSGTRLTVV.

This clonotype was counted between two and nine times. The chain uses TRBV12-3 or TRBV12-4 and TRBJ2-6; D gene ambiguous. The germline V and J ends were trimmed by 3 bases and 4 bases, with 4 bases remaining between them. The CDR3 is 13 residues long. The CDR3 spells CASSFLGANVLTF. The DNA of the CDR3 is TGTGCCAGCAGTTTTTTAGGGGCCAACGTCCTGACTTTC.

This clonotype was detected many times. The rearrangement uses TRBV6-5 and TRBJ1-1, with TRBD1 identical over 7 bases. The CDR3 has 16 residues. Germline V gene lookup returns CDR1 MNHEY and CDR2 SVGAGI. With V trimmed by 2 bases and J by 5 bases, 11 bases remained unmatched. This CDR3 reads CASSYGPGGMSTEAFF. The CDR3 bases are TGTGCCAGCAGTTACGGGCCAGGGGGGATGAGTACTGAAGCTTTCTTT.

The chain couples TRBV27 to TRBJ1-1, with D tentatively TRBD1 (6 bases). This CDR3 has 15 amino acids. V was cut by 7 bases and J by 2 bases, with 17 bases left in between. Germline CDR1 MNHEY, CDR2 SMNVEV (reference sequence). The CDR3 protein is CASTSGGRSNTEAFF. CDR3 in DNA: TGTGCCAGCACCAGTGGGGGGCGGAGTAACACTGAAGCTTTCTTT.

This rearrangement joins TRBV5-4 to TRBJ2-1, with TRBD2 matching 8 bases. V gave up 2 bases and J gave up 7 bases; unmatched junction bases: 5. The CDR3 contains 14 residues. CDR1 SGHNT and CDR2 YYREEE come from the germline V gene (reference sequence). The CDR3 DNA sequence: TGTGCCAGCAGCTTAACGGGAGGGCGAAATGAGCAGTTCTTC. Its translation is CASSLTGGRNEQFF.

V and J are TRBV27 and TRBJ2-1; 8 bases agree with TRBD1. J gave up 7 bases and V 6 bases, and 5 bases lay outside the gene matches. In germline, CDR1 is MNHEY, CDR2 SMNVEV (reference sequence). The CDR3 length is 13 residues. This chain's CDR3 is CASRDRVENEQFF. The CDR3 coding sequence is TGTGCCAGCAGGGACAGGGTGGAAAATGAGCAGTTCTTC.

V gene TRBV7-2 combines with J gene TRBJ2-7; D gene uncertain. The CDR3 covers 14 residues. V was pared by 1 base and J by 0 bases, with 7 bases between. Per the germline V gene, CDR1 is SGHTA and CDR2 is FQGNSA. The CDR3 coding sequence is TGTGCCAGCAGCTTAGGCCCTTCCTCCTACGAGCAGTACGTC. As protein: CASSLGPSSYEQYV.

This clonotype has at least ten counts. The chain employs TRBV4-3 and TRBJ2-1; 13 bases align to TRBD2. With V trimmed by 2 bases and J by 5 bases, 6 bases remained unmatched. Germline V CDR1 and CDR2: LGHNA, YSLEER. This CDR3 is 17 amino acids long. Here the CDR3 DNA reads TGCGCCAGCAGCCAACCTCCGACTAGCGGGGGGAACAATGAGCAGTTCTTC. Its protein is CASSQPPTSGGNNEQFF.

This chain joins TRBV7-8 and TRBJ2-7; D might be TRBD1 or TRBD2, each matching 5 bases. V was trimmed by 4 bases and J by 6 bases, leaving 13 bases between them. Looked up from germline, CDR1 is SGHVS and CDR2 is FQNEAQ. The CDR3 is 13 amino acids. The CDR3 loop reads CASSSFRGLEQYF. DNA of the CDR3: TGTGCCAGCAGCTCCTTCCGGGGCCTCGAGCAGTACTTC.

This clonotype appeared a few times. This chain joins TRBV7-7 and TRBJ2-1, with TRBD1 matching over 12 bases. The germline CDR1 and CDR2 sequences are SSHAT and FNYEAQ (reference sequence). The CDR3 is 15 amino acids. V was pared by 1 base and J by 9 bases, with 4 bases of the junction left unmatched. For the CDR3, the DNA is TGTGCCAGCAGCTTAGAGGGACAGGGGGCGGGTGAGCAGTTCTTC. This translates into CASSLEGQGAGEQFF.

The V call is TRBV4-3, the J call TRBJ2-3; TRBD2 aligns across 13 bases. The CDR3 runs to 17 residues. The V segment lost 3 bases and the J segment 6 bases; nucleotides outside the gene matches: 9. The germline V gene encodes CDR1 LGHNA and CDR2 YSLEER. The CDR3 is CASSHTGLAGDWDTQYF. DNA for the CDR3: TGCGCCAGCAGCCACACAGGACTAGCGGGAGATTGGGATACGCAGTATTTT.

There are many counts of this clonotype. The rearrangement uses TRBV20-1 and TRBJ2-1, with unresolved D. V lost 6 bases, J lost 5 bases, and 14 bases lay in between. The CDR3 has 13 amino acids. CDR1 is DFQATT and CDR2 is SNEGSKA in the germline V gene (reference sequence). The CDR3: CSAPRIGNNEQFF. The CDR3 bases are TGCAGTGCGCCCCGGATTGGTAACAATGAGCAGTTCTTC.

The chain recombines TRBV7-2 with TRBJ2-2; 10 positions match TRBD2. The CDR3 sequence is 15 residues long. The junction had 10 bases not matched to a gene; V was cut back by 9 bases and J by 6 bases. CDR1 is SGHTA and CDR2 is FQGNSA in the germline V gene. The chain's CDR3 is CASTPVGTSAGELFF. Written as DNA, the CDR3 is TGTGCCAGTACCCCGGTTGGGACTAGCGCCGGGGAGCTGTTTTTT.

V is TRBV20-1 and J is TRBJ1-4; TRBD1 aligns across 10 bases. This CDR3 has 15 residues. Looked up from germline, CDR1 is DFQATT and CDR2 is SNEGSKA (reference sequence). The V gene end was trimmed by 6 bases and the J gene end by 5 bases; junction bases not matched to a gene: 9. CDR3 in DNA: TGCAGTGCACCGGCCCGACAGGGGGCGAATGAAAAACTGTTTTTT. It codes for CSAPARQGANEKLFF.

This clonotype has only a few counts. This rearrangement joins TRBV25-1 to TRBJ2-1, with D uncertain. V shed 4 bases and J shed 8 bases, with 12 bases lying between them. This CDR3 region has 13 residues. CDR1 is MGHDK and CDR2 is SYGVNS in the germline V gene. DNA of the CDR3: TGTGCCAGCAGTGCTTGGGGAAGGCATGAGCAGTTCTTC. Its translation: CASSAWGRHEQFF.

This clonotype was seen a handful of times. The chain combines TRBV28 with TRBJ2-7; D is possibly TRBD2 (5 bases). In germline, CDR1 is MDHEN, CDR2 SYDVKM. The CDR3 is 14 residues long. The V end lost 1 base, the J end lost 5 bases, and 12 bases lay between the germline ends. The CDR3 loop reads CASSLLRDSDEQYV. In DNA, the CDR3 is TGTGCCAGCAGTTTATTACGGGATAGTGACGAGCAGTACGTC.

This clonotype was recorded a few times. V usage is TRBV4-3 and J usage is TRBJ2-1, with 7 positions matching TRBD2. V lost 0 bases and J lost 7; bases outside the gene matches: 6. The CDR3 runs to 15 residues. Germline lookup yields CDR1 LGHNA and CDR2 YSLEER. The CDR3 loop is CASSQDTGGRNEQFF. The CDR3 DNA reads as TGCGCCAGCAGCCAAGATACGGGAGGTAGGAATGAGCAGTTCTTC.

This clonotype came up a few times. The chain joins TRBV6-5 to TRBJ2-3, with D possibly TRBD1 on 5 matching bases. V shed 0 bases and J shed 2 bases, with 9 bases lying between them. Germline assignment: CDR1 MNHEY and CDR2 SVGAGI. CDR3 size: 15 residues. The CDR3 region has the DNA TGTGCCAGCAGTTACTCAGGACAATCCACAGATACGCAGTATTTT. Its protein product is CASSYSGQSTDTQYF.

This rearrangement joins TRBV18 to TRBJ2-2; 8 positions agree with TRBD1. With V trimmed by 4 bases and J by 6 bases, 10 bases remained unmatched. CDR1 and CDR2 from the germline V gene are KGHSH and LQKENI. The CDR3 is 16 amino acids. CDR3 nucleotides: TGTGCCAGCTCACTGATATCGGGACAGGCTGCCGGGGAGCTGTTTTTT. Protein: CASSLISGQAAGELFF.

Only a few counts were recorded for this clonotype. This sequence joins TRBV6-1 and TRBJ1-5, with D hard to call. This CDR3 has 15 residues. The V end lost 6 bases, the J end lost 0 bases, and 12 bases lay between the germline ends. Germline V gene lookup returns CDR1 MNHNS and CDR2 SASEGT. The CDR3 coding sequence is TGTGCCAGCAGCCCCGGGCAGACTAGCAATCAGCCCCAGCATTTT. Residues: CASSPGQTSNQPQHF.

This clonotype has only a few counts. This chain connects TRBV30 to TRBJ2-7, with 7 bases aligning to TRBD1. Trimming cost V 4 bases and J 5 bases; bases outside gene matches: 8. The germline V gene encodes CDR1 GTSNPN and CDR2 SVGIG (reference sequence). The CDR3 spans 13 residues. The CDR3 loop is CAWTLWDSNEQYF. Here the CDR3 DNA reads TGTGCCTGGACACTTTGGGACAGTAACGAGCAGTACTTC.

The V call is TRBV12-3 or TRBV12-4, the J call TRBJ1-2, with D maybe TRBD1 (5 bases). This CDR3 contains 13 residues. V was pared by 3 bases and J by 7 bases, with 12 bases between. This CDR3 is CASSLGVGRGYTF. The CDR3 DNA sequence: TGTGCCAGCAGTTTGGGGGTGGGACGTGGCTACACCTTC.

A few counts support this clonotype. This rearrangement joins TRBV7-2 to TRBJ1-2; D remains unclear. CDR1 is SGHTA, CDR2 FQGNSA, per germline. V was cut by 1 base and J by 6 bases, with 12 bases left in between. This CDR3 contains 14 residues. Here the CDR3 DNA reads TGTGCCAGCAGCTTAGTGGAGGGCGGGGATGGCTACACCTTC. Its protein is CASSLVEGGDGYTF.

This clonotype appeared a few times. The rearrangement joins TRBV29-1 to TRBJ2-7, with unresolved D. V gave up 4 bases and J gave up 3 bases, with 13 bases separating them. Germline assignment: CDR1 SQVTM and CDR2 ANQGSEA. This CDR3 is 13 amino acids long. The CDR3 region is CSVVLLDRYEQYV. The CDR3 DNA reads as TGCAGCGTTGTTCTCCTGGACCGCTACGAGCAGTACGTC.